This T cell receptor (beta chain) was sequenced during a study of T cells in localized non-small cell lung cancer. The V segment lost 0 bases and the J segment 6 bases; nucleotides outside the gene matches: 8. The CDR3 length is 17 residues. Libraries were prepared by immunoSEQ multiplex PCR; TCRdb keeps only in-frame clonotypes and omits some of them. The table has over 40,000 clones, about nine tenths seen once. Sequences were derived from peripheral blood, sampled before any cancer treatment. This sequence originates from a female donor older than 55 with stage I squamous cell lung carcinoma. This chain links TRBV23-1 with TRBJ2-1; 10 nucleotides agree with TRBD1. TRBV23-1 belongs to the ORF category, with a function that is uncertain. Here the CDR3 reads CASSQSRGDRGLNEQFF. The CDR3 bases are TGCGCCAGCAGTCAATCGAGGGGGGACAGGGGCCTCAATGAGCAGTTCTTC.